The 9 T cell receptor beta chains given below trace back to one sample, sequenced in a study of control samples from healthy donors and cancer patients. Profiled with immunoSEQ multiplex PCR; TCRdb holds only in-frame clones, not every one. The repertoire includes around 94,000 clones, approximately 86% of them detected once, and roughly 1.3% sits in the top ten. Sequenced input: blood. These receptors were obtained from a woman aged 50 to 65 in good health.

CDR3 nucleotides: TGTGCCAGCAGCGGGGACAGGGGGGATACGCAGTATTTT. As protein: CASSGDRGDTQYF. J is TRBJ2-3 and V is TRBV12-3 or TRBV12-4; TRBD1 matches at 11 bases. The CDR3 spans 13 residues. Trimming took 6 bases from V and 6 from J; bases not matched to a gene: 2.

The chain joins TRBV7-8 to TRBJ2-1; TRBD1 matches at 7 bases. Per germline, CDR1 SGHVS and CDR2 FQNEAQ. The length of the CDR3 is 16 residues. J gave up 3 bases and V 1 base, and 6 bases lay outside the gene matches. As DNA, the CDR3 is TGTGCCAGCAGCTTAGGATCCGGGACAGACTACAATGAGCAGTTCTTC. This sequence encodes CASSLGSGTDYNEQFF.

This rearrangement joins TRBV4-2 to TRBJ1-1; 8 bases are shared with TRBD1. Trimming cost V 1 base and J 8 bases; bases outside gene matches: 6. Germline V lookup: CDR1 LGHNA, CDR2 YNFKEQ. The CDR3 loop spans 14 amino acids. As DNA, the CDR3 is TGTGCCAGCAGCCAAGCTGACAGGGGAGGAGAAGCTTTCTTT. Translated, it gives CASSQADRGGEAFF.

V is TRBV6-2 or TRBV6-3 and J is TRBJ2-1, with 7 bases aligning to TRBD2. The CDR3 totals 17 residues. Looked up from germline, CDR1 is MNHEY and CDR2 is SVGEGT. V was pared by 2 bases and J by 1 base, with 8 bases of the junction left unmatched. CDR3 amino acids: CASSYPTSHPSYNEQFF. The DNA for the CDR3 is TGTGCCAGCAGTTACCCGACTAGCCATCCTTCCTACAATGAGCAGTTCTTC.

V is TRBV7-3 and J is TRBJ2-7; 9 bases are shared with TRBD1. CDR1 is SGHTA and CDR2 is FQGTGA in the germline V gene. This CDR3 contains 15 residues. V shed 5 bases, J shed 3 bases, and the junction held 8 bases outside the gene matches. The chain's CDR3 is CASSLLGTGYYEQYF. CDR3 nucleotide sequence: TGTGCCAGCAGCCTTCTCGGGACAGGGTACTACGAGCAGTACTTC. Full variable domain (rest looked up from reference TRBV7-3 and TRBJ2-7): GAGVSQTPSNKVTEKGKYVELRCDPISGHTALYWYRQSLGQGPEFLIYFQGTGAADDSGLPNDRFFAVRPEGSVSTLKIQRTERGDSAVYLCASSLLGTGYYEQYFGPGTRLTVT.

Turning to this clone: This same CDR3 is encoded by further DNA sequences in the sample. The rearrangement links TRBV7-3 to TRBJ2-2, with 7 positions matching TRBD2. This CDR3 comprises 14 residues. The V gene's germline CDR1 is SGHTA and CDR2 FQGTGA. V dropped 2 bases and J dropped 6; count of bases not matched to a gene: 3. CDR3 in DNA: TGTGCCAGCAGCTTAGTTCGGGGGGCCGGGGAGCTGTTTTTT. It encodes CASSLVRGAGELFF.

The chain combines TRBV19 with TRBJ1-1; D call uncertain. Looked up from germline, CDR1 is LNHDA and CDR2 is SQIVND (reference sequence). With 7 bases removed from V and 4 bases from J, the gap between germline ends came to 16 bases. This CDR3 has 14 residues. Here the CDR3 DNA reads TGTGCCAGTAATAAGCTACCCGAATTCACTGAAGCTTTCTTT. Translation: CASNKLPEFTEAFF.

The chain joins TRBV6-2 or TRBV6-3 to TRBJ2-6; D might be TRBD1 (5 bases). CDR3 length: 15 residues. Germline-derived CDR1 and CDR2 are MNHEY and SVGEGT. V lost 8 bases and J lost 3, with 14 bases in between. The CDR3 region is CASGWGGDGANVLTF. The DNA of the CDR3 is TGTGCCAGCGGTTGGGGCGGTGATGGGGCCAACGTCCTGACTTTC.

In this sample, this clone turned up once. This rearrangement joins TRBV5-1 to TRBJ1-5; D perhaps matches TRBD1 (5 bases). Germline loops: CDR1 SGHRS, CDR2 YFSETQ. The V end was cut by 4 bases, the J end by 3 bases, with 17 bases between. CDR3 length equals 16 residues. The CDR3 here is CASSPGPDRSNQPQHF. The CDR3 DNA follows: TGCGCCAGCAGCCCGGGACCTGACAGATCCAATCAGCCCCAGCATTTT.